The rows below give T cell receptor beta chains drawn from one sample of a study of shared clonotypes between healthy human individuals. TCRdb's copy holds only in-frame clones and misses some; the assay was immunoSEQ multiplex PCR. The table lists millions of clones, approximately 95% of them singletons. Sequencing was done on a sample of naive CD4+ T cells sorted from blood. The receptors derive from a man between 18 and 29 years old in good health. Each CDR3 is given with its conserved first and last residue. D genes are given only for firm matches. Not all rows give a size; the values are once, few, many and, for expanded clones, a class.

V	D	J	size	DNA	CDR3
TRBV6-6	TRBD2	TRBJ2-7	NA	TGTGCCAGCAACCCGGGGGGTTCTGGGGGAGAGCAGTACTTC	CASNPGGSGGEQYF
TRBV11-2	NA	TRBJ2-3	NA	TGTGCCAGCAGCACCCGCCAGGGACCAGATACGCAGTATTTT	CASSTRQGPDTQYF
TRBV4-1	NA	TRBJ1-4	NA	TGCGCCAGCAGCCAAGCGAGGGGAGGAACTAATGAAAAACTGTTTTTT	CASSQARGGTNEKLFF
TRBV5-1	TRBD2	TRBJ2-7	NA	TGCGCCAGCAGCTCGGCTGGGGTAGCGGGGTTTAACGAGCAGTACTTC	CASSSAGVAGFNEQYF
TRBV4-1	NA	TRBJ1-5	NA	TGCGCCAGCAGCCAAGAATTAGGGGATCTTAAGCCCCAGCATTTT	CASSQELGDLKPQHF
TRBV6-6	TRBD1	TRBJ1-1	NA	TGTGCCAGCAGTTACTCGCCGGGACAGGGAGACACTGAAGCTTTCTTT	CASSYSPGQGDTEAFF
TRBV19	TRBD1	TRBJ2-1	NA	TGTGCCAGTAGCCGTCCCGGGACAGGGTTAATTAACAATGAGCAGTTCTTC	CASSRPGTGLINNEQFF
TRBV7-9	NA	TRBJ2-7	NA	TGTGCCAGCAGCACCGACGACGCATTTTCAGAGCAGTACTTC	CASSTDDAFSEQYF
TRBV30	NA	TRBJ2-7	NA	TGTGCCTGGAGTGTAACTGGATACGAGCAGTACTTC	CAWSVTGYEQYF
TRBV13	TRBD1	TRBJ2-7	NA	TGTGCCAGCAGCTTAGGCCGGACAGGGGAGGTCTACGAGCAGTACTTC	CASSLGRTGEVYEQYF
TRBV28	NA	TRBJ1-1	NA	TGTGCCAGCAGTCCTACATACAACACTGAAGCTTTCTTT	CASSPTYNTEAFF
TRBV2	NA	TRBJ1-3	NA	TGTGCCAGCAGTCTTGGAAACACCATATATTTT	CASSLGNTIYF
TRBV28	NA	TRBJ2-5	NA	TGTGCCAGCCATCAGGCGGGTCAAGAGACCCAGTACTTC	CASHQAGQETQYF
TRBV10-2	NA	TRBJ2-6	NA	TGCGCCAGCAGTGAGTTTAAGGGGTCTGGGGCCAACGTCCTGACTTTC	CASSEFKGSGANVLTF
TRBV28	TRBD2	TRBJ2-1	NA	TGTGCCAGCAGTTTTCCCCTTGTTCAATATTCCGCGGGAGTGGGTTACAATGAGCAGTTCTTC	CASSFPLVQYSAGVGYNEQFF
TRBV5-4	TRBD2	TRBJ2-2	NA	TGTGCCAGCAGCCTAGCCCTAGCGGGGACCGGGGAGCTGTTTTTT	CASSLALAGTGELFF
TRBV5-1	NA	TRBJ2-3	NA	TGCGCCAGCCGTCCTAAGGCGTATGATACGCAGTATTTT	CASRPKAYDTQYF
TRBV4-1	TRBD1	TRBJ1-1	NA	TGCGCCAGCAGTAGAGGGACAGGGGAGAACACTGAAGCTTTCTTT	CASSRGTGENTEAFF
TRBV5-5	NA	TRBJ1-6	NA	TGTGCCAGCAGCTTGGAGGGGGGTCCTACCACCCTCCACTTT	CASSLEGGPTTLHF
TRBV25-1	NA	TRBJ1-2	NA	TGTGCCAGCAGTGGACAGGCCGCTGGAGGCTACACCTTC	CASSGQAAGGYTF
TRBV5-1	NA	TRBJ2-1	NA	TGCGCCAGCAGCTTGGGCTCCGCGTCCTACAATGAGCAGTTCTTC	CASSLGSASYNEQFF
TRBV5-1	NA	TRBJ1-1	once	TGCGCCAGCAGCTTTTTACAGAACACTGAAGCTTTCTTT	CASSFLQNTEAFF
TRBV6-6	NA	TRBJ1-5	NA	TGTGCCAGCCATAAGGGTAGGGGCAATCAGCCCCAGCATTTT	CASHKGRGNQPQHF
TRBV7-9	NA	TRBJ2-7	NA	TGTGCCAGCAGCTTACTGAGCCTAGCAATCGAAGGGGACGAGCAGTACTTC	CASSLLSLAIEGDEQYF
TRBV7-9	NA	TRBJ2-3	NA	TGTGCCAGCAGCCAATGGGGGAATGGTGGCACAGATACGCAGTATTTT	CASSQWGNGGTDTQYF
TRBV7-6	NA	TRBJ1-2	NA	TGTGCCAGCAGCTTAGGGACAGCGGGGGGCTACACCTTC	CASSLGTAGGYTF
TRBV10-1	NA	TRBJ2-5	NA	TGCGCCAGCAGTGAGTCAGGGGGGTTCCAAGAGACCCAGTACTTC	CASSESGGFQETQYF
TRBV25-1	TRBD1	TRBJ1-6	NA	TGTGCCAGCAGTCCACACCCCGGGACAGGGTCTTTACCCCTCCACTTT	CASSPHPGTGSLPLHF
TRBV5-1	NA	TRBJ2-1	NA	TGCGCCAGCAGCTTGTCCGGGGGAGACTCCAGCTCCTACAATGAGCAGTTCTTC	CASSLSGGDSSSYNEQFF
TRBV6-1	TRBD1	TRBJ1-6	NA	TGTGCCAGCAGTGATCACAGGGGGCGATCCTATAATTCACCCCTCCACTTT	CASSDHRGRSYNSPLHF
TRBV29-1	NA	TRBJ2-1	NA	TGCAGCGTTGACAGGGTAGTATCCTACAATGAGCAGTTCTTC	CSVDRVVSYNEQFF
TRBV30	TRBD1	TRBJ1-5	NA	TGTGCCTGGAACGACAGGGGGAGCGATCAGCCCCAGCATTTT	CAWNDRGSDQPQHF
TRBV4-1	NA	TRBJ1-1	NA	TGCGCCAGCAGCCAAGATAGGCTGGGAATGGATGAAACTGAAGCTTTCTTT	CASSQDRLGMDETEAFF
TRBV20-1	NA	TRBJ1-2	NA	TGCAGTGCTAGAGTCCGAGGTGGCTACACCTTC	CSARVRGGYTF
TRBV29-1	TRBD2	TRBJ2-3	once	TGCAGCGTTGAAACTAGCGGGAGAAGCGGTACGCAGTATTTT	CSVETSGRSGTQYF
TRBV29-1	TRBD2	TRBJ2-1	once	TGCAGCACCCAATTTGGCGGGAGTGAGTTCTCCCGGGAGTTCTTC	CSTQFGGSEFSREFF
TRBV7-9	NA	TRBJ1-2	NA	TGTGCCAGCAGCTTAGTAGGGCATGGCTACACCTTC	CASSLVGHGYTF
TRBV2	TRBD2	TRBJ2-1	NA	TGTGCCAGCAAGGGCACTAGCGGGATTGGTGAGCAGTTCTTC	CASKGTSGIGEQFF
TRBV7-9	NA	TRBJ2-5	NA	TGTGCCAGCAGTATAGAAGTTGTCCAAGAGACCCAGTACTTC	CASSIEVVQETQYF
TRBV5-1	NA	TRBJ2-3	NA	TGCGCCAGCAGCCCAACAGGAGACATCACAGATACGCAGTATTTT	CASSPTGDITDTQYF
TRBV2	TRBD2	TRBJ2-7	NA	TGTGCCAGCAGTCAGGAAGCGGGGGGCCCGATCTACGAGCAGTACTTC	CASSQEAGGPIYEQYF
TRBV27	NA	TRBJ2-5	NA	TGTGCCAGCAGAAGCACTATAACTAGTCCGGAGTACTTC	CASRSTITSPEYF
TRBV6-4	NA	TRBJ2-2	NA	TGTGCCAGCAGTGACGGAGCGAACACCGGGGAGCTGTTTTTT	CASSDGANTGELFF
TRBV10-3	NA	TRBJ1-3	NA	TGTGCCATCAGTGAGTCGGTCGTATACACCATATATTTT	CAISESVVYTIYF
TRBV6-6	NA	TRBJ1-2	NA	TGTGCCAGCAGATCAGGTGCCAGAGCTAACTATGGCTACACCTTC	CASRSGARANYGYTF
TRBV19	NA	TRBJ2-6	NA	TGTGCCAGTAGTACCGACAGGTCTGGGGCCAACGTCCTGACTTTC	CASSTDRSGANVLTF
TRBV5-6	TRBD1	TRBJ1-2	NA	TGTGCCAGCAGCGGGGACAGGCGCTATGGCTACACCTTC	CASSGDRRYGYTF
TRBV5-1	NA	TRBJ2-7	NA	TGCGCCAGCAGCCTAGGGAATGAGCAGTACTTC	CASSLGNEQYF
TRBV11-2	NA	TRBJ2-2	NA	TGTGCCAGCAGCTTAGATCTGGTAGTCGCGAACACCGGGGAGCTGTTTTTT	CASSLDLVVANTGELFF
TRBV30	TRBD2	TRBJ2-6	NA	TGTGCCTGGAGTGTAACCCCCGGACTAGCGGGGGGTGGGGCCAACGTCCTGACTTTC	CAWSVTPGLAGGGANVLTF
TRBV9	TRBD1	TRBJ2-5	NA	TGTGCCAGCAGCGCCTATGCCGGGACAGGGGGAGAGACCCAGTACTTC	CASSAYAGTGGETQYF
TRBV5-5	TRBD2	TRBJ2-5	few	TGTGCCAGCAGCCCCGGGACTAGCGGGGCGCAAGAGACCCAGTACTTC	CASSPGTSGAQETQYF
TRBV28	TRBD1	TRBJ1-1	NA	TGTGCCAGCCCCCCGGGACAGGGATCTTTGAACACTGAAGCTTTCTTT	CASPPGQGSLNTEAFF
TRBV11-2	TRBD1	TRBJ2-7	NA	TGTGCCAGCAGCCCGAACCGAAGGGACAGTCTCTCCTACGAGCAGTACTTC	CASSPNRRDSLSYEQYF
TRBV30	NA	TRBJ1-6	NA	TGTGCCTGGAGCCCCCTAAGGCCAGGGGCGAATTCACCCCTCCACTTT	CAWSPLRPGANSPLHF
TRBV5-6	TRBD2	TRBJ2-3	NA	TGTGCCAGCAGCTTGACTAGCGGGTTTCCCTTAGCGAGGTATTTT	CASSLTSGFPLARYF
TRBV9	TRBD2	TRBJ2-3	NA	TGTGCCAGCAGCACGCGACTAGCGGGGGTGGATACGCAGTATTTT	CASSTRLAGVDTQYF